This paragraph reports one TCR beta chain. Its antigen specificity is not known. Per-base qualities were not stored, and no clone one base away is much larger. Reading from cysteine to phenylalanine, the CDR3 counts 16 amino acids. The DNA shown is the 48-base CDR3, in frame from base 1. V ends up 0 bases short and J 4 bases short, with an unmatched junction base count of 7. Based on the germline V gene, the CDR1 and CDR2 sequences are SGHRS and YFSETQ. Following the manufacturer's recommendations, the immunoSEQ kit was used to generate TCR beta libraries from genomic DNA. For library preparation, a first multiplex PCR was performed with proprietary primers, followed by a second PCR in which unique barcodes were added, and bead cleanups were performed after each round. Each sample batch included a kit-provided positive control reaction and a negative control reaction. The final libraries underwent checking on an Agilent 4200 TapeStation D1000 ScreenTape, volumetric pooling, and quantification by qPCR. An Illumina NextSeq500 fitted with a MidOutput 150-cycle cartridge performed the sequencing, running 156 Read1 cycles and 15 Index1 cycles with the kit's custom primers. The pooled library was loaded at approximately 1 pM, with a roughly 20% PhiX control spiked in. The authors processed their data as follows. The vendor-processed data were analyzed in R, and a clonotype was defined as all T cells that share the same CDR3 nucleotide sequence. For clone abundance analyses, frequencies were normalized to the 10,000 most abundant clones in each sample. Public T cell clones, which averaged fewer than five per sample, were removed prior to analysis. Tumor-enriched and baseline blood-enriched clonotypes were defined by at least a 32-fold difference in abundance between compartments. Clonotypes expanded or contracted between blood time points were identified with a beta-binomial differential abundance model. Tumor-blood repertoire similarity was measured with the Baroni-Urbani and Buser coefficient, and groups were compared using two-tailed Wilcoxon tests in R. As stored in TCRdb, this immuneACCESS dataset retains in-frame rearrangements with V and J assigned. A fraction of the clones does not appear; measured against another copy, unresolved V genes explain less than half of the discrepancy, and the remainder lacks a known reason. D and trimming come from the DNA, and the V and J calls and clone size come from that table. A total of about 50,000 clones appear in this sample, around 83% of them only once. Of the sample, 30% to 35% is held by the ten largest clones.

The sample's time point label is to be understood as: baseline pretreatment blood. The treatment or condition label on this specimen signifies: 15 Gy SBRT to primary tumor, nephrectomy 4 weeks later. Serial peripheral blood from radiation-treated patients was sampled at baseline, 2 weeks and 4 weeks after SBRT to track tumor-enriched clonotypes. Every patient had renal cell carcinoma of clear cell pathology. Genomic DNA for TCR sequencing was prepared using the QIAamp DNA Blood Mini Kit (Qiagen). Samples were included in the analyses only if all quality control checks were passed. The entry originates in a study of radiation and T cells in renal cell carcinoma (dated by TCRdb to the early 2020s). About the study as a whole: The samples were obtained from a clinical trial, where primary renal cell carcinomas were treated with 15 Gy stereotactic body radiation therapy and then removed by nephrectomy 4 weeks afterward. In total, 53 samples underwent TCR beta sequencing: 25 or so tumors plus 27 peripheral blood samples. Across all 55 or so samples, over 4,000,000 unique CDR3 nucleotide sequences encoding 2,658,974 unique CDR3 amino acid sequences were identified. Here is what the overall study found, with its caveats: Dynamics of the blood repertoire were not tracked past 4 weeks after treatment. In blood, the top tumor clonotypes increased between baseline and 2 weeks post-radiation and then shrank by 4 weeks, which suggests that tumor-resident clones expanded only transiently. No pretreatment tumor biopsies were available, so the baseline intratumoral presence of clonotypes could not be determined. Effects of radiation dose or scheduling on the TCR repertoire could not be addressed with the single-armed trial design.

This specimen consisted of blood, obtained from a patient whose treatment included radiotherapy and nephrectomy. The chain was built from TRBV5-1 and TRBJ2-3; the central 8 bases match TRBD1. The origin of this receptor is a woman aged 70-85 years with renal cell carcinoma. The DNA is TGCGCCAGCAGCTTGGCCTTGGACAGGGCCTCAGATACGCAGTATTTT. This codes for CASSLALDRASDTQYF.